A single sample gave rise to the 31 T cell receptor beta chains below, sequenced in a study of T cell repertoires in cytomegalovirus infection. Their specific antigens are unknown. TCRdb re-called the reads with MiXCR, one entry per CDR3 protein. The sample records under 850,000 distinct CDR3 sequences, approximately 33% being singletons. Specimen: cultured PBMCs, collected from culture after CMV antigen stimulation. The origin of the receptors is a human donor in good health (CMV status not recorded). Some clones in this sample may be carry-over from other donors' samples.

The rearrangement links TRBV20-1 to TRBJ1-3; D gene ambiguous. Per the germline V gene, CDR1 is DFQATT and CDR2 is SNEGSKA (reference sequence). There are 12 residues in the CDR3. With 4 bases removed from V and 4 bases from J, the gap between germline ends came to 8 bases. CDR3 sequence: CSAKGGGNTIYF. The CDR3, as DNA: TGCAGTGCTAAGGGCGGAGGAAACACCATATATTTT.

Ten or more counts support this clonotype. The CDR3 nucleotides are TGTGCCAGCAGCTTAGCCACACTGCCTAGGGGCTACACCTTC. It is translated as CASSLATLPRGYTF. The rearrangement joins TRBV7-2 to TRBJ1-2; D is undetermined. The CDR3 contains 14 residues. Germline V gives CDR1 SGHTA, CDR2 FQGNSA. Trimming shortened V by 0 bases and J by 8 bases, and 13 bases separated the two germline ends.

The chain links TRBV7-2 to TRBJ1-3; D is unclear. The CDR3 runs 14 residues. The germline CDR1 and CDR2 sequences are SGHTA and FQGNSA. The V and J ends lost 3 bases and 4 bases respectively, with 10 bases between them. CDR3 amino acids: CASSFAALGNTIYF. In DNA form, the CDR3 reads TGTGCCAGCAGCTTTGCAGCATTAGGAAACACCATATATTTT.

This clonotype came up a few times. The chain employs TRBV6-2 or TRBV6-3 and TRBJ2-1, with TRBD2 matching over 10 bases. V was pared by 6 bases and J by 8 bases, with 7 bases of the junction left unmatched. Germline V gene data show CDR1 as MNHEY and CDR2 as SVGEGT. The CDR3 consists of 14 residues. In nucleotides, the CDR3 is TGTGCCAGCAGAACAACTAGCGGGACCTATGAGCAGTTCTTC. Translation gives CASRTTSGTYEQFF.

The chain employs TRBV20-1 and TRBJ2-5; D is unresolved. This CDR3 contains 11 residues. V lost 6 bases to trimming and J lost 5 bases, with 10 bases between them. The germline V gene has CDR1 DFQATT and CDR2 SNEGSKA (reference sequence). CDR3 nucleotide sequence: TGCAGTGCGGTGTTTCAGGAGACCCAGTACTTC. Protein product: CSAVFQETQYF.

This clonotype turned up a few times. The rearrangement links TRBV7-2 to TRBJ2-7; tentative D call: TRBD2 (5 bases). The CDR3 contains 15 residues. Germline V gene lookup returns CDR1 SGHTA and CDR2 FQGNSA. V was cut by 3 bases and J by 3 bases, with 15 bases left in between. The DNA for the CDR3 is TGTGCCAGCAGCTTCTGGCCGGAGCGGAACTACGAGCAGTACTTC. It translates to CASSFWPERNYEQYF.

Only a few counts were recorded for this clonotype. The chain has TRBV7-2 and TRBJ1-2, with TRBD1 identical over 7 bases. Germline V gives CDR1 SGHTA, CDR2 FQGNSA. This CDR3 spans 12 amino acids. V trimming: 6 bases; J trimming: 9 bases; junction bases outside the gene matches: 7. The CDR3, as DNA: TGTGCCAGCAGTTACAGGGGTGTTAGCTACACCTTC. Translation: CASSYRGVSYTF.

The chain joins TRBV2 to TRBJ2-7, with 7 bases identical to TRBD2. J was trimmed by 0 bases and V by 8 bases; bases with no gene match: 13. The length of the CDR3 is 16 residues. Germline values: CDR1 SNHLY, CDR2 FYNNEI. The DNA of the CDR3 is TGTGCCAGCTTGGCGTGGGGGGGTACCAGCTCCTACGAGCAGTACTTC. It codes for CASLAWGGTSSYEQYF.

This clonotype was counted many times. V and J are TRBV7-2 and TRBJ2-3; D call uncertain. The ends were cut back, 5 bases at V and 0 bases at J, with 9 bases in the middle. Germline lookup yields CDR1 SGHTA and CDR2 FQGNSA. The CDR3 is 14 amino acids. CDR3 nucleotide sequence: TGTGCCAGCAGCCCAGGACCTAGCACAGATACGCAGTATTTT. The encoded protein is CASSPGPSTDTQYF.

The J gene is TRBJ2-6, the V gene TRBV19; D not certain. Germline CDR1 is LNHDA and CDR2 is SQIVND (reference sequence). The CDR3 extends over 13 amino acids. The V end was cut by 10 bases, the J end by 0 bases, with 7 bases between. The CDR3: CATRNSGANVLTF. The DNA for the CDR3 is TGTGCCACCAGGAACTCTGGGGCCAACGTCCTGACTTTC.

There are a few counts of this clonotype. The chain employs TRBV7-9 and TRBJ2-7, with a possible D match to TRBD1 (6 bases). Germline V gene sequence: CDR1 SEHNR, CDR2 FQNEAQ (reference sequence). The CDR3 spans 15 residues. Between the trimmed V and J ends, which lost 5 bases and 3 bases, there was a span of 17 bases. CDR3 region: CASSGLRGRGYEQYF. The CDR3 DNA sequence: TGTGCCAGCAGCGGCCTCAGGGGCCGGGGCTACGAGCAGTACTTC.

The chain links TRBV7-2 to TRBJ1-4; a weak D match, TRBD1 (6 bases). CDR3 length: 15 amino acids. The V gene's germline CDR1 is SGHTA and CDR2 FQGNSA. Trimming took 0 bases from V and 8 from J, leaving 13 bases between them. DNA of the CDR3: TGTGCCAGCAGCTTAGCGGGGGGGGCCAGCGAAAAACTGTTTTTT. Translation gives CASSLAGGASEKLFF.

The table lists this clonotype with a few counts. This sequence joins TRBV7-9 and TRBJ2-3, with 9 bases lining up with TRBD2. CDR1 is SEHNR, CDR2 FQNEAQ, per germline (reference sequence). The CDR3 has 16 residues. V was clipped by 6 bases and J by 5 bases; unmatched bases: 12. The CDR3 is CASREDPGLAEDTQYF. CDR3 bases: TGTGCCAGCAGAGAAGACCCGGGACTAGCCGAAGATACGCAGTATTTT.

The CDR3 spells CASSLTGKSSTFVQPQHF. The CDR3 nucleotides read TGTGCCAGCAGCTTAACAGGGAAGTCGTCTACGTTCGTTCAGCCCCAGCATTTT. V gene TRBV7-8 combines with J gene TRBJ1-5, with D perhaps TRBD1 (6 bases). Germline V gene sequence: CDR1 SGHVS, CDR2 FQNEAQ. The V end was cut by 2 bases, the J end by 6 bases, with 23 bases between. The CDR3 is made up of 18 amino acids.

CDR3 protein: CASSWNRGREHQPQHF. CDR3 bases: TGTGCCAGCAGTTGGAACCGGGGGAGGGAGCATCAGCCCCAGCATTTT. The chain has TRBV28 and TRBJ1-5, with D maybe TRBD1 (5 bases). Trimming removed 4 bases from V and 5 bases from J, with 18 bases in between. Germline-derived CDR1 and CDR2 are MDHEN and SYDVKM. The CDR3 loop spans 16 amino acids.

The genes are TRBV6-8 and TRBJ1-4, with a tentative D call TRBD1 (6 bases). This CDR3 has 14 amino acids. Between the trimmed V and J ends, which lost 2 bases and 5 bases, there was a span of 9 bases. Germline assignment: CDR1 MNHGY and CDR2 SAAAGT. In DNA, the CDR3 is TGTGCCAGCAGTTACGGCAGGGGCAATGAAAAACTGTTTTTT. It translates to CASSYGRGNEKLFF.

Comments on this clonotype: A much larger clone differs from this one at a single base, so this may be a read error. The chain combines TRBV7-8 with TRBJ2-3; no firm D call. Per germline, CDR1 SGHVS and CDR2 FQNEAQ. The V and J ends lost 1 base and 3 bases respectively, with 20 bases between them. The CDR3 length is 18 residues. For the CDR3, the DNA is TGTGCCAGCAGCTTAGATCTCCCGGCCAGTGGGCGAACAGATACGCAGTATTTT. This translates into CASSLDLPASGRTDTQYF.

The V call is TRBV6-6, the J call TRBJ1-3, with 7 bases matching TRBD1. The ends lost 8 bases at V and 4 bases at J; junction bases unmatched: 5. This CDR3 has 13 amino acids. Germline V gives CDR1 MNHNY, CDR2 SVGAGI (reference sequence). The CDR3 bases are TGTGCCAGCGACCGGGACAGAGGAAACACCATATATTTT. This translates into CASDRDRGNTIYF.

J is TRBJ2-7 and V is TRBV27, with TRBD2 matching over 7 bases. V shed 0 bases and J 6 bases; nucleotides not matched to a gene: 8. The CDR3 spans 15 residues. Per germline, CDR1 MNHEY and CDR2 SMNVEV (reference sequence). The CDR3, as DNA: TGTGCCAGCAGTTTATCGGGGCGGGAGAGCACCGAGCAGTACTTC. Translation gives CASSLSGRESTEQYF.

The V call is TRBV19, the J call TRBJ1-2; no clear D gene. With 8 bases removed from V and 4 bases from J, the gap between germline ends came to 14 bases. CDR1 LNHDA and CDR2 SQIVND come from the germline V gene (reference sequence). There are 13 residues in the CDR3. CDR3 nucleotides: TGTGCCAGTGGTACCGTGACGACCTATGGCTACACCTTC. Translating it yields CASGTVTTYGYTF. The whole variable domain, remainder taken from reference TRBV19 and TRBJ1-2, is DGGITQSPKYLFRKEGQNVTLSCEQNLNHDAMYWYRQDPGQGLRLIYYSQIVNDFQKGDIAEGYSVSREKKESFPLTVTSAQKNPTAFYLCASGTVTTYGYTFGSGTRLTVV.

The chain links TRBV6-2 or TRBV6-3 to TRBJ1-3; D may be TRBD1 (5 bases). CDR1 is MNHEY and CDR2 is SVGEGT in the germline V gene. CDR3 length: 14 residues. The CDR3, as DNA: TGTGCAGCGGCCGGGGCGGCCTCTGGAAACACCATATATTTT. This gives the protein CAAAGAASGNTIYF.

This clonotype has a handful of counts. The CDR3 sequence is CASSRTSGASTDTQYF. CDR3 in DNA: TGTGCCAGCAGCCGAACTAGCGGAGCCAGCACAGATACGCAGTATTTT. The gene calls are TRBV11-2 and TRBJ2-3, with 8 bases identical to TRBD2. The CDR3 has 16 residues. CDR1 is SGHAT, CDR2 FQNNGV, per germline. The J segment lost 0 bases and the V segment lost 5 bases, leaving 7 bases of the junction unmatched.

J is TRBJ2-7 and V is TRBV6-5; no reliable D call. Looked up from germline, CDR1 is MNHEY and CDR2 is SVGAGI. The CDR3 runs 14 residues. V was pared by 0 bases and J by 2 bases, with 8 bases between. CDR3 sequence reads: CASSYSTTTYEQYF. The CDR3 nucleotides read TGTGCCAGCAGTTACTCCACAACAACCTACGAGCAGTACTTC.

This clonotype was seen at least ten times. This chain connects TRBV7-2 to TRBJ2-7; 9 bases agree with TRBD1. The V segment lost 0 bases and the J segment 1 base; nucleotides outside the gene matches: 1. This CDR3 comprises 15 residues. Germline CDR1 reads SGHTA; CDR2 reads FQGNSA. For the CDR3, the DNA is TGTGCCAGCAGCTTAGCCGGGACAGGGTCCTACGAGCAGTACTTC. It yields the protein CASSLAGTGSYEQYF.

This clonotype was found a few times. The gene calls are TRBV7-9 and TRBJ2-1; TRBD2 matches 11 bases. Germline CDR1 is SEHNR and CDR2 is FQNEAQ (reference sequence). Trimming at V came to 2 bases and at J to 4 bases, leaving 13 bases not matched to a gene. This CDR3 is 19 amino acids long. The DNA of the CDR3 is TGTGCCAGCAGCTTAACCCTCGGGCTAGCGGGAGGCCTTTACAATGAGCAGTTCTTC. It translates to CASSLTLGLAGGLYNEQFF.

In DNA, the CDR3 is TGTGCCGTAGCGGGATGGTTAGATACGCAGTATTTT. Amino acids: CAVAGWLDTQYF. This chain connects TRBV6-1 to TRBJ2-3; 8 bases align to TRBD2. Germline V gene lookup returns CDR1 MNHNS and CDR2 SASEGT. CDR3 size: 12 residues. Trimming at V came to 11 bases and at J to 5 bases, leaving 6 bases not matched to a gene.

The rearrangement uses TRBV29-1 and TRBJ2-7, with D hard to call. The germline CDR1 and CDR2 sequences are SQVTM and ANQGSEA. Trimming took 5 bases from V and 1 from J, leaving 12 bases between them. The CDR3 extends over 13 amino acids. The CDR3 DNA reads TGCAGCGTTTCAGGCCCGACTTCCTACGAGCAGTACTTC. It specifies CSVSGPTSYEQYF.

This chain uses TRBV20-1 with TRBJ2-5, with 7 bases fitting TRBD1. Germline CDR1 is DFQATT and CDR2 is SNEGSKA (reference sequence). This CDR3 region has 15 residues. V gave up 3 bases and J gave up 4 bases; unmatched junction bases: 11. The CDR3 sequence: CSARGSGTARETQYF. CDR3 DNA: TGCAGTGCTAGGGGTTCCGGGACAGCAAGAGAGACCCAGTACTTC.

This clonotype was seen just once. J is TRBJ1-2 and V is TRBV19; D is perhaps TRBD1 (6 bases). In germline, CDR1 is LNHDA, CDR2 SQIVND (reference sequence). The CDR3 sequence is 14 residues long. V was shortened by 3 bases and J by 4 bases, with 12 bases between the two germline ends. CDR3 loop: CASSIPGVVYGYTF. The CDR3 DNA reads TGTGCCAGTAGTATTCCAGGGGTTGTCTATGGCTACACCTTC.

This clonotype turned up a few times. The chain is built from TRBV7-2 and TRBJ2-5; 9 bases align to TRBD2. V shed 5 bases, J shed 9 bases, and the junction held 16 bases outside the gene matches. CDR3 size: 16 residues. The V gene's germline CDR1 is SGHTA and CDR2 FQGNSA. CDR3 sequence: CASSPRVTSGPRAQYF. DNA for the CDR3: TGTGCCAGCAGCCCGCGGGTGACTAGCGGCCCCAGGGCCCAGTACTTC.

V and J are TRBV12-3 or TRBV12-4 and TRBJ2-3, with 12 nucleotides matching TRBD2. This CDR3 is built from 16 residues. V was pared by 5 bases and J by 1 base, with 4 bases of the junction left unmatched. CDR3 DNA sequence: TGTGCCAGCAGTCAGCGGACTAGCGGGGGCACAGATACGCAGTATTTT. Its translation is CASSQRTSGGTDTQYF.